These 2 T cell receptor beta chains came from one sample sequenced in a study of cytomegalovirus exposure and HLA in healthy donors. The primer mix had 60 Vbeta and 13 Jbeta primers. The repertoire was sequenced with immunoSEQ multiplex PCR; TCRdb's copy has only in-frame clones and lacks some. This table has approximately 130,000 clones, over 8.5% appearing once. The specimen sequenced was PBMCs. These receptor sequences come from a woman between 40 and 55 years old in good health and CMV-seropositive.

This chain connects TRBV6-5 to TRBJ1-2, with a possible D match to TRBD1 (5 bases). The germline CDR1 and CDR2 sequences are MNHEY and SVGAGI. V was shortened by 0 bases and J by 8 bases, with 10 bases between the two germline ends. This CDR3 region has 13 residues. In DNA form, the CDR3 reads TGTGCCAGCAGTTACTCTCGGGGGGAGGGCTACACCTTC. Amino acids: CASSYSRGEGYTF.

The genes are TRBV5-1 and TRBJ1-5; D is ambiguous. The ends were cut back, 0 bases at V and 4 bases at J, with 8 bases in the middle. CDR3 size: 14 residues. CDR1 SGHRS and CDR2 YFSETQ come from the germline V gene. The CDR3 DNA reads TGCGCCAGCAGCTTGGAGGCGGGGAATCAGCCCCAGCATTTT. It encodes CASSLEAGNQPQHF. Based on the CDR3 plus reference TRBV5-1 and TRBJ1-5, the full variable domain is KAGVTQTPRYLIKTRGQQVTLSCSPISGHRSVSWYQQTPGQGLQFLFEYFSETQRNKGNFPGRFSGRQFSNSRSEMNVSTLELGDSALYLCASSLEAGNQPQHFGDGTRLSIL.